A single sample is the source of the 10 T cell receptor beta chains below, sequenced in a study of blood T cell repertoires in COVID-19. Sequencing used immunoSEQ multiplex PCR; TCRdb keeps in-frame clones, though not all of them. Among more than 250,000 clones listed, roughly 86% were seen once. The material sequenced was PBMCs or T cells enriched from blood (not recorded which). The receptor set was obtained from a woman younger than 35 who had recovered from COVID-19.

V is TRBV3-1 (or the pseudogene TRBV3-2) and J is TRBJ1-6; 7 positions agree with TRBD1. Germline V gene sequence: CDR1 LGHDT, CDR2 YNNKEL (reference sequence). V lost 2 bases, J lost 6 bases, and 16 bases stayed unmatched. The CDR3 covers 19 residues. For the CDR3, the DNA is TGTGCCAGCAGCCAATTTTCACGGGACAGTTTCGCAGCTAATTCACCCCTCCACTTT. This gives the protein CASSQFSRDSFAANSPLHF.

This chain links TRBV9 with TRBJ2-3; 7 bases align to TRBD1. The CDR3 consists of 18 residues. Trimming cost V 0 bases and J 2 bases; bases outside gene matches: 12. Germline lookup yields CDR1 SGDLS and CDR2 YYNGEE. The CDR3 nucleotides are TGTGCCAGCAGCGTAGAGGGGTGGGCAGGGGGTAACACAGATACGCAGTATTTT. Its protein is CASSVEGWAGGNTDTQYF.

The chain is built from TRBV12-3 or TRBV12-4 and TRBJ2-7; 9 bases align to TRBD1. This CDR3 has 13 residues. V gave up 6 bases and J gave up 5 bases; unmatched junction bases: 5. The CDR3 is CASREQGADEQYF. The CDR3, as DNA: TGTGCCAGCAGGGAACAGGGGGCCGACGAGCAGTACTTC.

This clone was counted between two and nine times. The V gene is TRBV2, the J gene TRBJ1-5, with a tentative D call TRBD1 (6 bases). V was clipped by 7 bases and J by 4 bases, with 14 bases between them. The CDR3 runs 14 residues. CDR1 is SNHLY and CDR2 is FYNNEI in the germline V gene. The CDR3 DNA follows: TGTGCCAGCACGAGGGGGGGTGATAATCAGCCCCAGCATTTT. This gives the protein CASTRGGDNQPQHF.

V and J are TRBV5-4 and TRBJ2-5; D possibly corresponds to TRBD2 (5 bases). The V gene's germline CDR1 is SGHNT and CDR2 YYREEE (reference sequence). The CDR3 extends over 14 amino acids. The germline V and J ends were trimmed by 0 bases and 5 bases, with 11 bases remaining between them. The CDR3 loop reads CASSLAGVVETQYF. The CDR3 nucleotides read TGTGCCAGCAGCTTGGCCGGGGTAGTGGAGACCCAGTACTTC.

CDR3 region: CATSREGASYNEQFF. The CDR3 DNA follows: TGTGCCACCAGCAGAGAGGGGGCCTCCTACAATGAGCAGTTCTTC. V gene TRBV15 combines with J gene TRBJ2-1; D might be TRBD1 (6 bases). Per the germline V gene, CDR1 is LNHNV and CDR2 is YYDKDF (reference sequence). V gave up 0 bases and J gave up 0 bases, with 6 bases separating them. The CDR3 is 15 amino acids.

The chain carries TRBV6-2 or TRBV6-3 and TRBJ2-1; TRBD1 matches at 7 bases. Germline CDR1 and CDR2: MNHEY and SVGEGT. The junction had 8 bases not matched to a gene; V was cut back by 5 bases and J by 4 bases. This CDR3 is 15 amino acids long. The DNA of the CDR3 is TGTGCCAGCAGTGACCGGGACAGAGCTTACAATGAGCAGTTCTTC. Amino acid sequence: CASSDRDRAYNEQFF.

This rearrangement joins TRBV6-1 to TRBJ2-3; 14 bases agree with TRBD2. J was trimmed by 7 bases and V by 4 bases; bases with no gene match: 10. Germline-derived CDR1 and CDR2 are MNHNS and SASEGT. This CDR3 comprises 17 residues. This CDR3 is CASSGGRLAGGPNTQYF. In DNA form, the CDR3 reads TGTGCCAGCAGTGGTGGCCGACTAGCGGGGGGGCCGAATACGCAGTATTTT.

The gene calls are TRBV2 and TRBJ2-1, with 14 bases aligning to TRBD2. Germline V gives CDR1 SNHLY, CDR2 FYNNEI. CDR3 length equals 16 residues. After removal of 3 bases from V and 6 bases from J, the junction contained 4 bases not matched to a gene. The CDR3 DNA is TGTGCCAGCAGTGATTGGACTAGCGGGGGGAGCAATGAGCAGTTCTTC. Its protein product is CASSDWTSGGSNEQFF.

The V and J genes are TRBV7-2 and TRBJ2-7; TRBD1 agrees at 9 bases. Unmatched junction bases numbered 6, after V lost 6 bases and J lost 3 bases. CDR1 is SGHTA, CDR2 FQGNSA, per germline. There are 14 residues in the CDR3. The CDR3 bases are TGTGCCAGCAGGGGCCGGGACAGGGTCTACGAGCAGTACTTC. Amino acid sequence: CASRGRDRVYEQYF.